This is a list of T cell receptor beta chains from one sample in a study of T cells in Graves' hyperthyroidism and ophthalmopathy. TCRdb used MiXCR to reprocess the multiplex PCR reads, holding one entry per CDR3 protein. The sample has 400,000 to 500,000 distinct CDR3 sequences, roughly 13% seen once. What was sequenced was blood. The receptors derive from a woman aged 18-30 years with Graves' hyperthyroidism. CDR3s include the opening cysteine and the closing phenylalanine or tryptophan. The order of the fields is V gene, CDR3 length, clone size, J gene, D gene, CDR3 DNA, CDR3 protein. A D gene is named only where the DNA matches it firmly. Size values are once, few and many counts, or a class for expanded clones, and some rows have none.

V: TRBV20-1; length: 14; size: many; J: TRBJ2-1; D: TRBD1; DNA: TGCAGTGCTAGATCAACGACAGGGTACTATGAGCAGTTCTTC; CDR3: CSARSTTGYYEQFF
V: TRBV19; length: 19; size: .; J: TRBJ2-1; D: TRBD2; DNA: TGTGCCAGTAGTATAGTTGGAGGCACTAGCGGAAGCTCCTACAATGAGCAGTTCTTC; CDR3: CASSIVGGTSGSSYNEQFF
V: TRBV28; length: 13; size: many; J: TRBJ1-1; D: .; DNA: TGTGCCAGCAGTGATAGCGGTGGCCCTGAAGCTTTCTTT; CDR3: CASSDSGGPEAFF
V: TRBV14; length: 12; size: few; J: TRBJ1-5; D: .; DNA: TGTGCCAGCAGCCAAGTCAGTCAGCCCCAGCATTTT; CDR3: CASSQVSQPQHF
V: TRBV12-3/TRBV12-4; length: 14; size: many; J: TRBJ2-1; D: .; DNA: TGTGCCAGCAGAGATAGTCGTCAGATTCATGAGCAGTTCTTC; CDR3: CASRDSRQIHEQFF
V: TRBV10-3; length: 14; size: .; J: TRBJ2-2; D: .; DNA: TGTGCCATTAAGACAGGGGAGGGTTCCGGGGAGCTGTTTTTT; CDR3: CAIKTGEGSGELFF
V: TRBV30; length: 12; size: many; J: TRBJ2-3; D: .; DNA: TGTGCCTGGACAGTTAGCACAGATACGCAGTATTTT; CDR3: CAWTVSTDTQYF
V: TRBV20-1; length: 14; size: many; J: TRBJ2-7; D: .; DNA: TGCAGTGCTAGGTTCGTTAGAGGGCCCTACGAGCAGTACTTC; CDR3: CSARFVRGPYEQYF
V: TRBV7-8; length: 16; size: many; J: TRBJ1-2; D: TRBD1; DNA: TGTGCCAGCAGCTTAGGGTGGACAGGGTCTGACTATGGCTACACCTTC; CDR3: CASSLGWTGSDYGYTF
V: TRBV28; length: 15; size: few; J: TRBJ2-1; D: TRBD2; DNA: TGTGCCAGCAGGGGGGGGGGTGGAAGCTACAATGAGCAGTTCTTC; CDR3: CASRGGGGSYNEQFF
V: TRBV7-9; length: 11; size: few; J: TRBJ2-5; D: .; DNA: TGTGCCACGGGGGTCCAAGAGACCCAGTACTTC; CDR3: CATGVQETQYF
V: TRBV3-1; length: 13; size: many; J: TRBJ2-7; D: .; DNA: TGTGCCAGCAGCCAAGACACAACCTACGAGCAGTACTTC; CDR3: CASSQDTTYEQYF
V: TRBV6-1; length: 13; size: many; J: TRBJ2-7; D: .; DNA: TGTGCCAGCAGTGAACAGCAGTACTACGAGCAGTACTTC; CDR3: CASSEQQYYEQYF
V: TRBV10-2; length: 14; size: many; J: TRBJ2-7; D: TRBD2; DNA: TGCGCCAGCACAGGGCTAGCGGGCTCCTACGAGCAGTACTTC; CDR3: CASTGLAGSYEQYF
V: TRBV10-3; length: 14; size: .; J: TRBJ1-2; D: .; DNA: TGTGCCATCAGTGAGTCTCAGGGGAAGTATGGCTACACCTTC; CDR3: CAISESQGKYGYTF
V: TRBV20-1; length: 14; size: many; J: TRBJ2-7; D: TRBD2; DNA: TGCAGTGTCCAGGGACTAGCGGGAACTCACGAGCAGTACTTC; CDR3: CSVQGLAGTHEQYF
V: TRBV11-2; length: 16; size: .; J: TRBJ2-7; D: TRBD1; DNA: TGTGCCAGCAGCTCCTCCGGGACAGGGTTTCCCTACGAGCAGTACTTC; CDR3: CASSSSGTGFPYEQYF
V: TRBV18; length: 15; size: many; J: TRBJ1-3; D: TRBD1; DNA: TGTGCCAGCTCACCCGGACAGGGGCGAGGAAACACCATATATTTT; CDR3: CASSPGQGRGNTIYF
V: TRBV10-3; length: 14; size: few; J: TRBJ2-1; D: .; DNA: TGTGCCATCAGGTTGGATGGGGCCGGGAATGAGCAGTTCTTC; CDR3: CAIRLDGAGNEQFF
V: TRBV30; length: 13; size: many; J: TRBJ1-2; D: .; DNA: TGTGCCTGGAGTGGGTCGTTTAACTATGGCTACACCTTC; CDR3: CAWSGSFNYGYTF
V: TRBV30; length: 13; size: few; J: TRBJ1-1; D: TRBD1; DNA: TGTGCCTGGAGTGTACAGGGGGCCCTCGTAGCTTTCTTT; CDR3: CAWSVQGALVAFF
V: TRBV28; length: 16; size: .; J: TRBJ1-5; D: .; DNA: TGTGCCAGCAGTTTCCGGGACCCCGAAGATGATCAGCCCCAGCATTTT; CDR3: CASSFRDPEDDQPQHF
V: TRBV11-3; length: 14; size: many; J: TRBJ2-2; D: .; DNA: TGTGCCAGCAGCTTAGATATCAGAGCCGGGGAGCTGTTTTTT; CDR3: CASSLDIRAGELFF
V: TRBV7-2; length: 15; size: many; J: TRBJ1-1; D: .; DNA: TGTGCCAGCAGCTTGTACCGGGGGACGAACACTGAAGCTTTCTTT; CDR3: CASSLYRGTNTEAFF
V: TRBV19; length: 12; size: few; J: TRBJ2-1; D: .; DNA: TGTGCCAGTAATCAGGGGTTTGGTGAGCAGTTCTTC; CDR3: CASNQGFGEQFF
V: TRBV6-2/TRBV6-3; length: 13; size: few; J: TRBJ1-1; D: .; DNA: TGTGCCAGCAGTTCCCGGGAGAACACTGAAGTTTTCTTT; CDR3: CASSSRENTEVFF
V: TRBV28; length: 15; size: many; J: TRBJ2-1; D: .; DNA: TGTGCCAGCAGTTTTGGTGACAGTTCCTACAATGAGCAGTTCTTC; CDR3: CASSFGDSSYNEQFF
V: TRBV10-1; length: 15; size: many; J: TRBJ2-2; D: .; DNA: TGCGCCAGCAGTGGGGGGGTCGCGAACACCGGGGAGCTGTTTTTT; CDR3: CASSGGVANTGELFF
V: TRBV5-1; length: 12; size: few; J: TRBJ2-4; D: .; DNA: TGCGCCAGCAGCAGTGAGGGGATCATTCAGTACTTC; CDR3: CASSSEGIIQYF
V: TRBV30; length: 15; size: many; J: TRBJ2-2; D: TRBD2; DNA: TGTGCCTGGAGACATCCGGGACTAGCTTCCGGGGAGCTGTTTTTT; CDR3: CAWRHPGLASGELFF
V: TRBV2; length: 15; size: many; J: TRBJ2-3; D: .; DNA: TGTGCCAGCAGTGAAGATTTCCTTAGCACAGATACGCAGTATTTT; CDR3: CASSEDFLSTDTQYF
V: TRBV13; length: 15; size: many; J: TRBJ2-7; D: .; DNA: TGTGCCAGCAGCCCCTACCTAGCGCAGGGCTACGAGCAGTACTTC; CDR3: CASSPYLAQGYEQYF